The rows below give T cell receptor beta chains drawn from one sample of a study of molecular identifiers for immune sequencing clone quantification. TCRdb re-analysed the PCR reads in MiXCR, keeping a single row per CDR3 protein. This table has 88,000 or so distinct CDR3 sequences, roughly 23% appearing once. The sequencing input was naive CD8+ T cells from blood, with Jurkat cell RNA spiked in. The receptors stem from a human donor in good health. Some libraries in this study had Jurkat cell RNA spiked in. Each CDR3 is given with its conserved first and last residue. Fields, in order: J gene, clone size, D gene, V gene, CDR3 protein, CDR3 DNA. A D gene is named only where the DNA matches it firmly. Rows may omit the clone size; those that give it use once, few, many or a size class.

>TRBJ2-2|NA|TRBD2|TRBV12-5
CAGGGLGDGRLFF
TGTGCTGGTGGCGGACTAGGCGACGGGCGGCTGTTTTTT
>TRBJ2-7|many|NA|TRBV30
CAWSWGLSYEQYF
TGTGCCTGGAGTTGGGGCCTCTCCTACGAGCAGTACTTC
>TRBJ2-7|many|TRBD1|TRBV29-1
CSASLRQGPYEQYF
TGCAGCGCCAGCCTGAGACAGGGGCCCTACGAGCAGTACTTC
>TRBJ2-7|many|TRBD2|TRBV27
CASRLAGAYEQYF
TGTGCCAGCAGACTAGCGGGCGCCTACGAGCAGTACTTC
>TRBJ2-2|many|TRBD2|TRBV12-3/TRBV12-4
CASSDSGSNTGELFF
TGTGCCAGCAGTGATAGCGGGTCGAACACCGGGGAGCTGTTTTTT
>TRBJ2-3|NA|TRBD2|TRBV4-1
CASSQEGREADTQYF
TGCGCCAGCAGCCAAGAAGGGAGGGAGGCAGATACGCAGTATTTT
>TRBJ2-2|NA|NA|TRBV7-9
CASSTSDLTNTGELVF
TGTGCCAGCAGCACGTCGGACTTAACGAACACCGGGGAGCTGGTTTTT
>TRBJ2-7|NA|NA|TRBV5-5
CASSLAPSYEQYF
TGTGCCAGCAGCTTGGCCCCCTCCTACGAGCAGTACTTC
>TRBJ2-7|many|NA|TRBV7-2
CASSLAMRTDSYEQYF
TGTGCCAGCAGCTTAGCGATGAGGACGGACTCCTACGAGCAGTACTTC
>TRBJ1-6|NA|NA|TRBV19
CASHYGRNDSPLHF
TGTGCCAGTCATTACGGGCGGAATGATTCACCCCTCCACTTT
>TRBJ2-7|many|NA|TRBV13
CASRGGGSGEQYF
TGTGCCAGCAGGGGCGGGGGCTCGGGCGAGCAGTACTTC
>TRBJ2-5|few|TRBD2|TRBV12-3/TRBV12-4
CASSLWQRGAQETQYF
TGTGCCAGCAGTTTATGGCAGCGGGGGGCCCAAGAGACCCAGTACTTC
>TRBJ2-3|many|TRBD2|TRBV2
CASSEGSGRATDTQYF
TGTGCCAGCAGTGAAGGTAGCGGGAGGGCCACAGATACGCAGTATTTT
>TRBJ2-2|many|NA|TRBV7-9
CASSFAGQGDTGELFF
TGTGCCAGCAGCTTTGCGGGGCAGGGCGACACCGGGGAGCTGTTTTTT
>TRBJ2-3|few|TRBD2|TRBV19
CASSWGTTSGTQYF
TGTGCCAGTAGTTGGGGGACTACGTCAGGTACGCAGTATTTT
>TRBJ1-2|few|NA|TRBV7-9
CASSLALDTHYGYTF
TGTGCCAGCAGCTTAGCTTTGGACACCCACTATGGCTACACCTTC
>TRBJ2-1|NA|NA|TRBV6-5
CASSPPVLGSYNEQFF
TGTGCCAGCAGTCCCCCGGTTTTAGGGTCCTACAATGAGCAGTTCTTC
>TRBJ2-5|NA|TRBD2|TRBV6-2/TRBV6-3
CASTFVTSEPGRETQYF
TGTGCCAGCACCTTTGTAACTAGCGAACCCGGAAGAGAGACCCAGTACTTC
>TRBJ2-2|NA|NA|TRBV10-3
CAISEEDPANTGELFF
TGTGCCATCAGTGAGGAGGATCCAGCGAACACCGGGGAGCTGTTTTTT
>TRBJ2-2|many|TRBD1|TRBV27
CASSYTGQTSANTGELFF
TGTGCCAGCAGTTATACGGGACAGACCTCCGCGAACACCGGGGAGCTGTTTTTT
>TRBJ1-2|NA|NA|TRBV19
CASTEGNYGYTF
TGTGCCAGTACAGAGGGAAACTATGGCTACACCTTC
>TRBJ2-1|NA|TRBD2|TRBV9
CASSAIAGSSYNEQFF
TGTGCCAGCAGCGCCATAGCGGGGAGCTCCTACAATGAGCAGTTCTTC
>TRBJ2-7|many|NA|TRBV29-1
CSVRQDAYEQYF
TGCAGCGTGAGACAGGATGCCTACGAGCAGTACTTC
>TRBJ2-3|many|TRBD1|TRBV29-1
CSVEASGGILMAHTDTQYF
TGCAGCGTTGAAGCGTCAGGGGGAATTCTGATGGCACACACAGATACGCAGTATTTT
>TRBJ2-2|many|NA|TRBV2
CASSVGGGPTGELFF
TGTGCCAGCAGTGTCGGCGGGGGCCCCACCGGGGAGCTGTTTTTT
>TRBJ1-1|NA|TRBD1|TRBV12-3/TRBV12-4
CASRGDRGDTEVFF
TGTGCCAGCAGAGGAGACAGGGGAGACACAGAAGTCTTCTTT
>TRBJ2-5|NA|TRBD2|TRBV6-5
CASSYGGGAGETQYF
TGTGCCAGCAGTTATGGCGGGGGGGCTGGAGAGACCCAGTACTTC
>TRBJ2-7|NA|TRBD1|TRBV27
CASSPGTGTRDEQYF
TGTGCCAGCAGTCCGGGGACAGGGACAAGGGACGAGCAGTACTTC
>TRBJ2-7|few|NA|TRBV28
CASRGVGLYEQYF
TGTGCCAGCAGAGGGGTAGGACTCTACGAGCAGTACTTC
>TRBJ2-1|NA|TRBD1|TRBV5-1
CASSLTGQGIYNEQFF
TGCGCCAGCAGCTTGACGGGACAGGGGATCTACAATGAGCAGTTCTTC
>TRBJ2-2|many|NA|TRBV7-9
CASSSGTSNTGELFF
TGTGCCAGCAGCTCCGGGACTTCTAACACCGGGGAGCTGTTTTTT
>TRBJ2-7|few|TRBD1|TRBV19
CASRARDSGFYEQYF
TGTGCCAGTAGGGCCCGGGACAGCGGATTCTACGAGCAGTACTTC
>TRBJ2-3|many|NA|TRBV7-9
CASSEKQGPDTQYF
TGTGCCAGCAGCGAAAAACAGGGCCCAGATACGCAGTATTTT
>TRBJ2-7|few|NA|TRBV12-3/TRBV12-4
CASSLTSPREQYF
TGTGCCAGCAGTTTAACTTCACCCCGGGAGCAGTACTTC
>TRBJ1-6|NA|NA|TRBV7-9
CASSLAFGVGSPLHF
TGTGCCAGCAGCTTAGCGTTCGGGGTCGGGTCACCCCTCCACTTT
>TRBJ2-7|many|NA|TRBV12-3/TRBV12-4
CASSLAPGGDEQYF
TGTGCCAGCAGTTTAGCTCCCGGTGGAGACGAGCAGTACTTC
>TRBJ1-1|many|NA|TRBV7-6
CASSPTGRDTEAFF
TGTGCCAGCAGCCCCACGGGGAGGGACACTGAAGCTTTCTTT
>TRBJ2-3|many|NA|TRBV6-6
CASSYSDRPSDTQYF
TGTGCCAGCAGTTACTCCGACAGACCTTCAGATACGCAGTATTTT
>TRBJ1-1|NA|TRBD1|TRBV5-5
CASSTGQGGSRTEAFF
TGTGCCAGCAGCACGGGACAGGGGGGTTCGAGAACTGAAGCTTTCTTT
>TRBJ1-2|NA|NA|TRBV4-1
CASSLDSSGYTF
TGCGCCAGCAGCCTCGACAGCTCTGGCTACACCTTC
>TRBJ1-4|NA|NA|TRBV11-2
CASSLLSGNEKLFF
TGTGCCAGCAGCTTATTGTCCGGGAATGAAAAACTGTTTTTT
>TRBJ2-7|many|NA|TRBV7-9
CASSSGQGKGYEQYF
TGTGCCAGCAGCTCAGGGCAGGGGAAAGGCTACGAGCAGTACTTC